Below are 11 T cell receptor beta chains sequenced from a single sample in a study of neurological immune-mediated disorders (dated by TCRdb to about 2019). Receptors were amplified or captured by 5' RACE. TCRdb names Illumina HiSeq 2500 as the instrument used. The public reads were run again by TCRdb, first through fastp at Q25 and then through MiXCR, and only productive beta chains were kept. Each record represents a unique CDR3 protein, reported with the most common genes and DNA among its rows. This sample gives tens of thousands of distinct CDR3 sequences in total; around 3.9% of them show up just once. 1.5% to 2% of the sample is taken by the ten largest. Sample: PBMCs. The receptors originated from a man younger than 40 with multiple sclerosis.

This clonotype was counted ten times or more. The chain uses TRBV7-9 and TRBJ2-2; D unresolved. The CDR3 totals 13 residues. CDR1 SEHNR and CDR2 FQNEAQ come from the germline V gene (reference sequence). V lost 7 bases, J lost 3 bases, and 9 bases lay in between. CDR3: CASTPEYTGELFF. The CDR3 bases are TGTGCCAGCACCCCGGAGTACACCGGGGAGCTGTTTTTT.

At least ten counts were recorded for this clonotype. This chain connects TRBV14 to TRBJ1-3; D gene uncertain. Trimming shortened V by 2 bases and J by 4 bases, and 15 bases separated the two germline ends. CDR1 SGHDN and CDR2 FVKESK come from the germline V gene. The CDR3 length is 16 residues. CDR3 amino acids: CASSQYQGGRGNTIYF. For the CDR3, the DNA is TGTGCCAGCAGCCAATACCAAGGAGGTCGAGGAAACACCATATATTTT.

The rearrangement links TRBV10-3 to TRBJ2-2, with TRBD2 identical over 10 bases. Unmatched junction bases numbered 20, after V lost 3 bases and J lost 7 bases. The CDR3 totals 20 residues. Germline V gene lookup returns CDR1 ENHRY and CDR2 SYGVKD. In DNA form, the CDR3 reads TGTGCCATCAGTGATTCCGCCCCCTCCGATCTAGCGGGAGTCGTCGGGGAGCTGTTTTTT. Its translation is CAISDSAPSDLAGVVGELFF.

This clonotype came up many times. The chain carries TRBV5-1 and TRBJ1-2; 10 bases are shared with TRBD1. Trimming cost V 4 bases and J 6 bases; bases outside gene matches: 6. The germline CDR1 and CDR2 sequences are SGHRS and YFSETQ. This CDR3 comprises 14 residues. The CDR3 sequence: CASSRTTGGDGYTF. The CDR3 DNA reads as TGCGCCAGCAGCAGGACGACAGGGGGCGATGGCTACACCTTC.

This clonotype was seen many times. The rearrangement uses TRBV7-2 and TRBJ2-3; D is ambiguous. The germline CDR1 and CDR2 sequences are SGHTA and FQGNSA. The CDR3 is 15 amino acids. V lost 5 bases and J 4 bases, leaving 16 bases between the germline ends. CDR3 DNA: TGTGCCAGCAGCCCTAGTCTTCTAGAGTCAGATACGCAGTATTTT. It codes for CASSPSLLESDTQYF.

This clonotype was seen a few times. The CDR3 DNA is TGTGCCAGCAGCCCCCTGGGTCCACCGCGGGGCACCGGGGAGCTGTTTTTT. It codes for CASSPLGPPRGTGELFF. This chain joins TRBV7-3 and TRBJ2-2, with D tentatively TRBD2 (6 bases). CDR1 is SGHTA and CDR2 is FQGTGA in the germline V gene. Trimming took off 5 bases at V and 4 bases at J, with 20 bases between the two ends. This CDR3 is 17 amino acids long.

In this sample, this clonotype turned up many times. The chain recombines TRBV27 with TRBJ2-6, with 8 positions matching TRBD2. The CDR3 consists of 15 residues. After removal of 8 bases from V and 0 bases from J, the junction contained 3 bases not matched to a gene. Germline V gene lookup returns CDR1 MNHEY and CDR2 SMNVEV (reference sequence). CDR3 DNA sequence: TGTGCCAGCCGGGCGGGAGGCTCTGGGGCCAACGTCCTGACTTTC. Protein product: CASRAGGSGANVLTF.

At least ten counts were recorded for this clonotype. The V and J genes are TRBV4-1 and TRBJ2-5; maybe TRBD1 (7 bases). Per germline, CDR1 MGHRA and CDR2 YSYEKL. The CDR3 sequence is 15 residues long. The V end lost 0 bases, the J end lost 5 bases, and 13 bases lay between the germline ends. This CDR3 reads CASSQERTGGETQYF. CDR3 in DNA: TGCGCCAGCAGCCAAGAACGGACAGGAGGGGAGACCCAGTACTTC.

This clonotype was found many times. The chain is built from TRBV20-1 and TRBJ1-5; no reliable D call. V lost 1 base and J 3 bases, leaving 7 bases between the germline ends. The germline V gene has CDR1 DFQATT and CDR2 SNEGSKA (reference sequence). This CDR3 contains 13 residues. CDR3 sequence (DNA): TGCAGTGCTAGAGGAGGGCCCAATCAGCCCCAGCATTTT. It codes for CSARGGPNQPQHF.

This clonotype rates as medium-sized (0.01 to 0.1%). V usage is TRBV7-9 and J usage is TRBJ2-1; perhaps TRBD2 as D (6 bases). The germline gives CDR1 SEHNR, CDR2 FQNEAQ (reference sequence). V was shortened by 3 bases and J by 0 bases, with 9 bases between the two germline ends. This CDR3 has 15 residues. CDR3 in amino acids: CASSFMGGSYNEQFF. In nucleotides, the CDR3 is TGTGCCAGCAGCTTTATGGGGGGCTCCTACAATGAGCAGTTCTTC.

This chain joins TRBV20-1 and TRBJ1-2; the D gene is possibly TRBD1 (5 bases). The CDR3 extends over 13 amino acids. Germline V gene data show CDR1 as DFQATT and CDR2 as SNEGSKA (reference sequence). V gave up 0 bases and J gave up 4 bases, with 9 bases separating them. CDR3 protein: CSARETETYGYTF. The DNA of the CDR3 is TGCAGTGCTAGAGAGACAGAGACCTATGGCTACACCTTC.